The 25 T cell receptor beta chains listed next were all sequenced from one sample in a study of cytomegalovirus exposure and HLA in healthy donors. Both 60 Vbeta primers and 13 Jbeta primers went into the PCR. This table comes from immunoSEQ multiplex PCR, and its TCRdb copy is limited to in-frame clones, with some not included. The data contain over 95,000 clones, 74% of them singletons. Input material: PBMCs. These receptors came from a human donor in good health.

This clone was counted a few times. The chain has TRBV5-5 and TRBJ1-4, with D maybe TRBD1 (5 bases). The CDR3 has 14 amino acids. Germline CDR1 and CDR2: SGHKS and YYEKEE (reference sequence). The V end was cut by 2 bases, the J end by 2 bases, with 7 bases between. For the CDR3, the DNA is TGTGCCAGCAGCTTTGGGGCGACTAATGAAAAACTGTTTTTT. Its translation: CASSFGATNEKLFF.

The chain uses TRBV10-1 and TRBJ2-3; D is possibly TRBD1 (6 bases). V was pared by 5 bases and J by 6 bases, with 6 bases between. The germline gives CDR1 WNHNN, CDR2 SYGVQD (reference sequence). The CDR3 contains 11 residues. CDR3 DNA sequence: TGCGCCAGCAGTCAGGGGGATACGCAGTATTTT. Protein product: CASSQGDTQYF.

The CDR3 here is CASSEAGAGSGYTF. The DNA for the CDR3 is TGTGCCAGCAGTGAAGCGGGGGCAGGGAGTGGCTACACCTTC. The chain is built from TRBV2 and TRBJ1-2; possibly TRBD1 for D (6 bases). The V gene's germline CDR1 is SNHLY and CDR2 FYNNEI. V dropped 0 bases and J dropped 7 bases, with 12 bases sitting between them. This CDR3 region has 14 residues.

V is TRBV27 and J is TRBJ2-3, with 9 bases lining up with TRBD2. The trim removed 11 bases at V and 3 bases at J, leaving 15 bases unmatched. Germline lookup yields CDR1 MNHEY and CDR2 SMNVEV (reference sequence). The CDR3 consists of 16 residues. This CDR3 is CASKAGGSGRTDTQYF. CDR3 coding DNA: TGTGCCTCCAAAGCGGGAGGTAGCGGGAGAACAGATACGCAGTATTTT.

The chain combines TRBV4-1 with TRBJ1-1; TRBD1 agrees at 10 bases. The J segment lost 6 bases and the V segment lost 1 base, leaving 5 bases of the junction unmatched. This CDR3 is 15 amino acids long. CDR1 MGHRA and CDR2 YSYEKL come from the germline V gene. The CDR3 sequence is CASSQAGQGGPEAFF. The CDR3 region has the DNA TGCGCCAGCAGCCAAGCCGGACAGGGGGGCCCTGAAGCTTTCTTT.

This chain connects TRBV5-4 to TRBJ2-1, with a tentative D call TRBD2 (5 bases). V gave up 4 bases and J gave up 6 bases, with 11 bases separating them. From germline, CDR1 is SGHNT and CDR2 YYREEE (reference sequence). This CDR3 has 13 amino acids. This CDR3 is CASSIFRGNEQFF. CDR3 bases: TGTGCCAGCAGCATTTTCCGGGGCAATGAGCAGTTCTTC. The full variable domain, its missing parts supplied by reference TRBV5-4 and TRBJ2-1, is ETGVTQSPTHLIKTRGQQVTLRCSSQSGHNTVSWYQQALGQGPQFIFQYYREEENGRGNFPPRFSGLQFPNYSSELNVNALELDDSALYLCASSIFRGNEQFFGPGTRLTVL.

The V call is TRBV27, the J call TRBJ2-1; 7 bases match TRBD1. Germline loops: CDR1 MNHEY, CDR2 SMNVEV (reference sequence). After removal of 3 bases from V and 3 bases from J, the junction contained 2 bases not matched to a gene. CDR3 length equals 14 residues. Here the CDR3 DNA reads TGTGCCAGCAGTTTGGGGACAGACTACAATGAGCAGTTCTTC. It translates to CASSLGTDYNEQFF.

This sequence joins TRBV18 and TRBJ2-1; 8 bases map to TRBD1. V shed 4 bases and J 9 bases; nucleotides not matched to a gene: 14. The CDR3 spans 16 residues. Germline V gives CDR1 KGHSH, CDR2 LQKENI. The CDR3 nucleotides are TGTGCCAGCTCACAACTGGTGCAGGGGGCCTCAGTTGAGCAGTTCTTC. Translating gives CASSQLVQGASVEQFF.

The CDR3 DNA is TGTGCCAGCACCCCGGACAGGGGGGAGTATGGCTACACCTTC. Translation: CASTPDRGEYGYTF. V gene TRBV6-6 combines with J gene TRBJ1-2; TRBD1 agrees at 10 bases. Trimming removed 7 bases from V and 5 bases from J; junction bases left unmatched: 7. Per the germline V gene, CDR1 is MNHNY and CDR2 is SVGAGI (reference sequence). The CDR3 has 14 residues.

The rearrangement uses TRBV11-1 and TRBJ1-1, with 7 bases identical to TRBD1. This CDR3 is built from 17 residues. Germline V lookup: CDR1 SGHAT, CDR2 FQDESV (reference sequence). V was pared by 3 bases and J by 4 bases, with 14 bases of the junction left unmatched. The DNA of the CDR3 is TGTGCCAGCAGCTTCCACCGCGGAAGACAGGGCGGCACTGAAGCTTTCTTT. Protein: CASSFHRGRQGGTEAFF. The full variable domain, in which reference TRBV11-1 and TRBJ1-1 provide the parts outside the CDR3, is EAEVAQSPRYKITEKSQAVAFWCDPISGHATLYWYRQILGQGPELLVQFQDESVVDDSQLPKDRFSAERLKGVDSTLKIQPAELGDSAMYLCASSFHRGRQGGTEAFFGQGTRLTVV.

This chain connects TRBV11-2 to TRBJ2-1; D might be TRBD2 (6 bases). Germline CDR1 is SGHAT and CDR2 is FQNNGV. CDR3 length: 10 amino acids. With 9 bases removed from V and 10 bases from J, the gap between germline ends came to 10 bases. CDR3 sequence: CASGGREQFF. CDR3 nucleotides: TGTGCCAGTGGAGGGCGGGAGCAGTTCTTC. Full variable domain (outside the CDR3, taken from reference TRBV11-2 and TRBJ2-1): EAGVAQSPRYKIIEKRQSVAFWCNPISGHATLYWYQQILGQGPKLLIQFQNNGVVDDSQLPKDRFSAERLKGVDSTLKIQPAKLEDSAVYLCASGGREQFFGPGTRLTVL.

The chain combines TRBV19 with TRBJ1-2; 8 bases align to TRBD1. CDR1 is LNHDA, CDR2 SQIVND, per germline (reference sequence). CDR3 length equals 13 residues. V lost 5 bases and J lost 7; bases outside the gene matches: 6. The CDR3 is CASSVQGAGGYTF. Written as DNA, the CDR3 is TGTGCCAGTAGTGTCCAGGGGGCTGGTGGCTACACCTTC.

The rearrangement joins TRBV6-1 to TRBJ2-7, with D perhaps TRBD2 (6 bases). CDR3 length: 14 amino acids. V lost 6 bases and J 2 bases, leaving 14 bases between the germline ends. In germline, CDR1 is MNHNS, CDR2 SASEGT. The CDR3 sequence is CASSTAGRAYEQYF. The CDR3 coding sequence is TGTGCCAGCAGCACCGCGGGGCGGGCCTACGAGCAGTACTTC.

The rearrangement joins TRBV5-1 to TRBJ2-3, with D possibly being TRBD1 (7 bases). Germline CDR1 reads SGHRS; CDR2 reads YFSETQ. V dropped 4 bases and J dropped 1 base, with 13 bases sitting between them. This CDR3 spans 15 amino acids. The CDR3 here is CASSADRRGTDTQYF. The DNA for the CDR3 is TGCGCCAGCAGCGCGGACAGGAGGGGCACAGATACGCAGTATTTT.

The chain is built from TRBV7-6 and TRBJ1-5; TRBD1 aligns across 9 bases. Trimming cost V 5 bases and J 4 bases; bases outside gene matches: 6. This CDR3 comprises 15 residues. CDR1 is SGHVS, CDR2 FNYEAQ, per germline. The CDR3 reads CASSTGQGLNQPQHF. For the CDR3, the DNA is TGTGCCAGCAGCACGGGACAGGGACTTAATCAGCCCCAGCATTTT.

This clone was seen more than once but under ten times. The chain joins TRBV9 to TRBJ2-5; 10 bases agree with TRBD2. V lost 0 bases to trimming and J lost 4 bases; unmatched junction nucleotides: 9. The CDR3 is 17 amino acids. Germline V gene data show CDR1 as SGDLS and CDR2 as YYNGEE. CDR3 loop: CASSVDQAGGLRETQYF. CDR3 DNA: TGTGCCAGCAGCGTAGATCAAGCGGGGGGGTTGCGAGAGACCCAGTACTTC.

The gene calls are TRBV18 and TRBJ2-3, with D possibly matching TRBD2 (5 bases). CDR1 is KGHSH, CDR2 LQKENI, per germline. V lost 3 bases and J lost 8, with 21 bases in between. The CDR3 runs to 16 residues. In DNA form, the CDR3 reads TGTGCCAGCTCACCGGTCTCGGGGTCCCAAGCTCGTACGCAGTATTTT. Translated, it gives CASSPVSGSQARTQYF.

CDR3 coding DNA: TGCAGCGCGATACGAACATCTAGCGGGAGGTACGAGCAGTACTTC. Protein product: CSAIRTSSGRYEQYF. This chain joins TRBV29-1 and TRBJ2-7, with 11 bases aligning to TRBD2. Per germline, CDR1 SQVTM and CDR2 ANQGSEA. V lost 7 bases to trimming and J lost 4 bases; unmatched junction nucleotides: 12. The CDR3 is 15 residues long.

In nucleotides, the CDR3 is TGTGCCAGCAGCTTGGGGGGGGCCAATCAGCCCCAGCATTTT. It encodes CASSLGGANQPQHF. The rearrangement uses TRBV7-2 and TRBJ1-5; TRBD1 might be the D (6 bases). The germline gives CDR1 SGHTA, CDR2 FQGNSA. Trimming pared 3 bases from V and 3 bases from J, leaving 9 bases between. The CDR3 runs to 14 residues.

This sequence joins TRBV27 and TRBJ1-2, with D maybe TRBD1 (6 bases). Germline V lookup: CDR1 MNHEY, CDR2 SMNVEV (reference sequence). V lost 9 bases, J lost 5 bases, and 22 bases lay in between. This CDR3 has 15 amino acids. The CDR3 DNA reads as TGTGCCAGTCGCGAGTCGCAGGGGCGCCTATATGGCTACACCTTC. Translation gives CASRESQGRLYGYTF.

The genes are TRBV27 and TRBJ2-7; D might be TRBD1 (6 bases). Germline V gene data show CDR1 as MNHEY and CDR2 as SMNVEV (reference sequence). The CDR3 runs to 13 residues. The V gene lost 5 bases and the J gene lost 5 bases, with 13 bases spanning the gap. The CDR3: CASSPPQGNEQYF. In DNA, the CDR3 is TGTGCCAGCAGTCCCCCGCAGGGGAACGAGCAGTACTTC.

The genes are TRBV18 and TRBJ2-7, with D unresolved. Germline lookup yields CDR1 KGHSH and CDR2 LQKENI. This CDR3 has 13 amino acids. Trimming stripped 3 bases from V and 4 bases from J, with 10 bases between. CDR3 nucleotide sequence: TGTGCCAGCTCACCGGTTAGGAGTTACGAGCAGTACTTC. Its protein is CASSPVRSYEQYF.

V and J are TRBV6-1 and TRBJ1-1; no definite D call. Per germline, CDR1 MNHNS and CDR2 SASEGT. The CDR3 runs to 14 residues. The V and J ends lost 7 bases and 1 base respectively, with 13 bases between them. The CDR3 reads CASTQNLENTEAFF. In DNA, the CDR3 is TGTGCCAGCACCCAAAACTTAGAGAACACTGAAGCTTTCTTT.

This rearrangement joins TRBV6-5 to TRBJ2-2, with D unclear. There are 14 residues in the CDR3. The V gene lost 0 bases and the J gene lost 6 bases, with 8 bases spanning the gap. Germline V lookup: CDR1 MNHEY, CDR2 SVGAGI. The CDR3 loop reads CASSYSSPAGELFF. The CDR3, as DNA: TGTGCCAGCAGTTACTCGTCCCCGGCCGGGGAGCTGTTTTTT.

The chain employs TRBV5-5 and TRBJ2-3; maybe TRBD1 (5 bases). The CDR3 sequence is 14 residues long. CDR1 is SGHKS, CDR2 YYEKEE, per germline (reference sequence). The germline V and J ends were trimmed by 0 bases and 4 bases, with 9 bases remaining between them. The CDR3 is CASSLDWGPDTQYF. CDR3 in DNA: TGTGCCAGCAGCTTGGATTGGGGCCCAGATACGCAGTATTTT.